Presented here are 31 T cell receptor beta chains from one specimen sequenced in a study of blood T cell repertoires in COVID-19. Clones were read by immunoSEQ multiplex PCR, and TCRdb kept only the in-frame ones, dropping some. This sample has some 66,000 clones, with over 80% found just once. Material for sequencing was peripheral blood. These receptors all come from a human donor in a cohort sampled during active COVID-19.

This clone was counted once. V is TRBV6-5 and J is TRBJ2-3; D call uncertain. Trimming removed 0 bases at V and 4 bases at J, with 11 bases between. CDR3 length: 15 residues. Germline V gives CDR1 MNHEY, CDR2 SVGAGI. The DNA for the CDR3 is TGTGCCAGCAGTTACTCTAGACTCCCGGCAGATACGCAGTATTTT. Its protein is CASSYSRLPADTQYF.

The chain combines TRBV9 with TRBJ2-5, with TRBD2 matching 12 bases. This CDR3 comprises 14 residues. Germline values: CDR1 SGDLS, CDR2 YYNGEE. J gave up 5 bases and V 2 bases, and 1 base lay outside the gene matches. The CDR3 spells CASSVLAGGETQYF. CDR3 bases: TGTGCCAGCAGCGTCCTAGCGGGGGGGGAGACCCAGTACTTC.

DNA for the CDR3: TGTGCCAGCAGCTCATCCGGGGTTCGGTACGAGCAGTACTTC. Protein sequence: CASSSSGVRYEQYF. V and J are TRBV7-9 and TRBJ2-7; TRBD2 might be the D (5 bases). V shed 4 bases and J shed 4 bases, with 14 bases lying between them. Germline CDR1 and CDR2: SEHNR and FQNEAQ (reference sequence). The CDR3 is 14 residues long.

The chain carries TRBV13 and TRBJ1-1, with D hard to call. Trimming pared 5 bases from V and 6 bases from J, leaving 7 bases between. The CDR3 contains 11 residues. Germline assignment: CDR1 PRHDT and CDR2 FYEKMQ (reference sequence). The CDR3 loop reads CASSKQPEAFF. CDR3 in DNA: TGTGCCAGCAGCAAACAGCCTGAAGCTTTCTTT.

This rearrangement joins TRBV6-6 to TRBJ1-5, with D perhaps TRBD1 (5 bases). Deletions cut 6 bases from V and 5 bases from J, with 11 bases between. CDR1 MNHNY and CDR2 SVGAGI come from the germline V gene (reference sequence). The CDR3 contains 13 residues. Here the CDR3 DNA reads TGTGCCAGCAGCATGGACATTTATCAGCCCCAGCATTTT. This sequence encodes CASSMDIYQPQHF.

This sequence joins TRBV5-1 and TRBJ2-3; weak D call: TRBD1 (6 bases). This CDR3 is 17 amino acids long. Germline V CDR1 and CDR2: SGHRS, YFSETQ. Trimming cost V 0 bases and J 0 bases, with 14 bases left between them. This CDR3 is CASSLGVTGPSTDTQYF. CDR3 bases: TGCGCCAGCAGCTTGGGGGTGACAGGTCCTAGCACAGATACGCAGTATTTT.

The rearrangement joins TRBV6-2 or TRBV6-3 to TRBJ2-2, with 7 bases that match TRBD1. V shed 4 bases, J shed 3 bases, and the junction held 5 bases outside the gene matches. There are 15 residues in the CDR3. Germline CDR1 reads MNHEY; CDR2 reads SVGEGT. The chain's CDR3 is CASSWYRGDTGELFF. The CDR3 DNA reads as TGTGCCAGCAGTTGGTACAGGGGTGACACCGGGGAGCTGTTTTTT.

The chain uses TRBV19 and TRBJ2-2, with D perhaps TRBD2 (6 bases). Germline V gene sequence: CDR1 LNHDA, CDR2 SQIVND (reference sequence). The CDR3 is made up of 16 amino acids. Trimming cost V 4 bases and J 0 bases, with 12 bases left between them. In DNA form, the CDR3 reads TGTGCCAGTAGTAAGAGACAGCGGGCGAACACCGGGGAGCTGTTTTTT. It is translated as CASSKRQRANTGELFF.

V and J are TRBV6-2 or TRBV6-3 and TRBJ1-5; D is perhaps TRBD1 (6 bases). The length of the CDR3 is 17 residues. With 2 bases removed from V and 9 bases from J, the gap between germline ends came to 23 bases. In germline, CDR1 is MNHEY, CDR2 SVGEGT. This CDR3 is CASSYGVSRGQRRPQHF. CDR3 coding DNA: TGTGCCAGCAGTTACGGTGTTTCTAGGGGACAACGGCGGCCCCAGCATTTT.

The rearrangement uses TRBV6-5 and TRBJ1-6; 10 bases are a match to TRBD1. Per germline, CDR1 MNHEY and CDR2 SVGAGI. This CDR3 is built from 14 residues. J lost 8 bases, V lost 5 bases, and 3 bases had no gene match. This chain's CDR3 is CASSRDRGYSPLHF. The CDR3 region has the DNA TGTGCCAGCAGTAGGGACAGGGGATATTCACCCCTCCACTTT.

The chain employs TRBV9 and TRBJ2-7; a weak D match, TRBD1 (6 bases). The CDR3 is made up of 16 amino acids. CDR1 SGDLS and CDR2 YYNGEE come from the germline V gene. Trimming pared 1 base from V and 4 bases from J, leaving 18 bases between. CDR3 protein: CASSVSPFRGEYEQYF. The CDR3 DNA reads as TGTGCCAGCAGCGTATCTCCGTTCAGGGGCGAATACGAGCAGTACTTC.

V usage is TRBV29-1 and J usage is TRBJ2-1; D might be TRBD1 (5 bases). The V gene's germline CDR1 is SQVTM and CDR2 ANQGSEA. V was trimmed by 7 bases and J by 5 bases, leaving 9 bases between them. The CDR3 has 11 residues. CDR3 protein: CSATTDNEQFF. In nucleotides, the CDR3 is TGCAGCGCGACGACAGACAATGAGCAGTTCTTC.

The chain combines TRBV10-3 with TRBJ1-1; 7 nucleotides match TRBD1. With V trimmed by 9 bases and J by 2 bases, 18 bases remained unmatched. CDR1 is ENHRY and CDR2 is SYGVKD in the germline V gene. The CDR3 is made up of 17 amino acids. CDR3 residues: CAIRRDSRTSDNTEAFF. The CDR3 nucleotides are TGTGCCATAAGGAGGGACAGCCGCACCTCAGATAACACTGAAGCTTTCTTT.

The chain is built from TRBV11-3 and TRBJ1-1, with D unresolved. The germline V gene has CDR1 SGHNT and CDR2 YENEEA. Trimming shortened V by 5 bases and J by 3 bases, and 19 bases separated the two germline ends. The CDR3 is 16 residues long. CDR3 in amino acids: CASSPYGREPYTEAFF. DNA for the CDR3: TGTGCCAGCAGCCCCTATGGGAGGGAACCCTACACTGAAGCTTTCTTT.

The chain carries TRBV19 and TRBJ2-3; D possibly corresponds to TRBD2 (7 bases). The V gene's germline CDR1 is LNHDA and CDR2 SQIVND (reference sequence). Trimming cost V 6 bases and J 2 bases, with 12 bases left between them. CDR3 length: 14 amino acids. In DNA, the CDR3 is TGTGCCAGTAGCGGGGGGCCATCCACAGATACGCAGTATTTT. Its translation: CASSGGPSTDTQYF.

This clone was seen just once. This chain connects TRBV10-1 to TRBJ2-4, with TRBD2 matching 9 bases. The germline V gene has CDR1 WNHNN and CDR2 SYGVQD (reference sequence). With 2 bases clipped from V and 3 bases from J, the junction kept 8 bases outside the gene matches. The CDR3 spans 17 residues. CDR3 sequence: CASSEESSGISKNIQYF. The DNA of the CDR3 is TGCGCCAGCAGTGAGGAGTCTAGCGGGATTAGCAAAAACATTCAGTACTTC.

The chain recombines TRBV6-1 with TRBJ1-5, with D perhaps matching TRBD1 (5 bases). The V gene lost 0 bases and the J gene lost 3 bases, with 9 bases spanning the gap. The CDR3 extends over 15 amino acids. Germline assignment: CDR1 MNHNS and CDR2 SASEGT. The chain's CDR3 is CASSEATGYNQPQHF. Here the CDR3 DNA reads TGTGCCAGCAGTGAAGCCACAGGATACAATCAGCCCCAGCATTTT.

The J gene is TRBJ1-1, the V gene TRBV19, with D possibly being TRBD1 (6 bases). Germline CDR1 reads LNHDA; CDR2 reads SQIVND (reference sequence). The ends were cut back, 3 bases at V and 8 bases at J, with 13 bases in the middle. The CDR3 runs 13 residues. The CDR3 protein is CASSIGPGVEAFF. The CDR3 DNA is TGTGCCAGTAGTATCGGACCAGGGGTGGAAGCTTTCTTT.

The gene calls are TRBV19 and TRBJ2-1, with D possibly TRBD2 on 5 matching bases. CDR3 length equals 11 residues. Trimming removed 7 bases from V and 9 bases from J, with 10 bases in between. Germline CDR1 reads LNHDA; CDR2 reads SQIVND (reference sequence). Written as DNA, the CDR3 is TGTGCCAGTAAAAGACGGGGTGAGCAGTTCTTC. This sequence encodes CASKRRGEQFF.

CDR3 sequence: CAWSEGGIYEQYF. The CDR3 DNA sequence: TGTGCCTGGAGTGAGGGGGGGATCTACGAGCAGTACTTC. V gene TRBV30 combines with J gene TRBJ2-7; TRBD2 might be the D (7 bases). Trimming stripped 1 base from V and 3 bases from J, with 10 bases between. This CDR3 region has 13 residues. Germline loops: CDR1 GTSNPN, CDR2 SVGIG (reference sequence).

This rearrangement joins TRBV28 to TRBJ2-5; a possible D gene is TRBD2 (7 bases). The CDR3 totals 14 residues. The germline V and J ends were trimmed by 7 bases and 5 bases, with 17 bases remaining between them. The V gene's germline CDR1 is MDHEN and CDR2 SYDVKM. CDR3 residues: CASTEGGGWETQYF. DNA for the CDR3: TGTGCCAGCACTGAAGGGGGGGGTTGGGAGACCCAGTACTTC.

This chain uses TRBV5-1 with TRBJ2-1; D unclear. There are 14 residues in the CDR3. In germline, CDR1 is SGHRS, CDR2 YFSETQ. The germline V and J ends were trimmed by 4 bases and 4 bases, with 12 bases remaining between them. The CDR3 sequence is CASSPGAVYNEQFF. DNA for the CDR3: TGCGCCAGCAGCCCGGGTGCAGTGTACAATGAGCAGTTCTTC.

This clone was seen once. The chain has TRBV5-4 and TRBJ2-5; 10 bases match TRBD2. The V gene's germline CDR1 is SGHNT and CDR2 YYREEE (reference sequence). CDR3 length equals 16 residues. V gave up 5 bases and J gave up 1 base; unmatched junction bases: 8. CDR3 bases: TGTGCCAGCAGAGCGGGACTAGCGACCCCCCAAGAGACCCAGTACTTC. Translation gives CASRAGLATPQETQYF.

This clone was counted only a few times. In DNA, the CDR3 is TGTGCCAGCGGGACAGGATTAAACTATGGCTACACCTTC. It translates to CASGTGLNYGYTF. The V and J genes are TRBV28 and TRBJ1-2; 8 bases fit TRBD1. Losses at the gene ends were 8 bases for V and 2 bases for J; bases not matched to a gene: 4. This CDR3 region has 13 residues. Germline values: CDR1 MDHEN, CDR2 SYDVKM.

The chain carries TRBV11-1 and TRBJ1-2, with D possibly TRBD1 on 5 matching bases. Per the germline V gene, CDR1 is SGHAT and CDR2 is FQDESV (reference sequence). The ends were cut back, 3 bases at V and 8 bases at J, with 13 bases in the middle. This CDR3 has 13 residues. CDR3 loop: CASSFSQGGGYTF. The CDR3, as DNA: TGTGCCAGCAGCTTCTCTCAGGGTGGCGGCTACACCTTC.

In its sample, this clone was seen once. V usage is TRBV27 and J usage is TRBJ2-6; 12 nucleotides agree with TRBD2. V trimming: 6 bases; J trimming: 4 bases; junction bases outside the gene matches: 16. Germline assignment: CDR1 MNHEY and CDR2 SMNVEV (reference sequence). The CDR3 spans 20 residues. The CDR3 loop is CASSATPRLAGAPGANVLTF. Here the CDR3 DNA reads TGTGCCAGCAGCGCAACCCCCAGACTAGCGGGAGCTCCCGGGGCCAACGTCCTGACTTTC.

The CDR3 sequence is CASNGRAQGLRELFF. The CDR3 DNA is TGTGCCAGCAATGGGCGGGCACAGGGCTTGAGGGAGCTGTTTTTT. V gene TRBV6-5 combines with J gene TRBJ2-2; D possibly corresponds to TRBD1 (6 bases). CDR1 is MNHEY and CDR2 is SVGAGI in the germline V gene. This CDR3 contains 15 residues. The germline V and J ends were trimmed by 7 bases and 9 bases, with 21 bases remaining between them.

DNA of the CDR3: TGTGCCAGCAGTTACTCGCCGCAGCGGACGAACACCGGGGAGCTGTTTTTT. Encoded protein: CASSYSPQRTNTGELFF. V and J are TRBV6-2 or TRBV6-3 and TRBJ2-2; D is perhaps TRBD2 (5 bases). CDR3 length: 17 residues. Germline V gives CDR1 MNHEY, CDR2 SVGEGT. Trimming took off 0 bases at V and 0 bases at J, with 11 bases between the two ends.

The chain employs TRBV29-1 and TRBJ1-3; 7 nucleotides match TRBD1. Unmatched junction bases numbered 7, after V lost 5 bases and J lost 0 bases. This CDR3 has 15 amino acids. The germline V gene has CDR1 SQVTM and CDR2 ANQGSEA. CDR3 protein: CSVRVTGRSGNTIYF. In DNA, the CDR3 is TGCAGCGTTAGAGTGACAGGGCGCTCTGGAAACACCATATATTTT.

The V and J genes are TRBV7-2 and TRBJ2-4, with TRBD2 matching over 10 bases. The CDR3 extends over 16 amino acids. V shed 2 bases and J 6 bases; nucleotides not matched to a gene: 7. From germline, CDR1 is SGHTA and CDR2 FQGNSA. The CDR3, as DNA: TGTGCCAGCAGCTTAATCCCGACTAGCGGGCTAAACATTCAGTACTTC. Amino acid sequence: CASSLIPTSGLNIQYF.

This clone has a handful of counts. V is TRBV10-3 and J is TRBJ2-3; tentatively, D is TRBD2 (6 bases). Trimming removed 3 bases from V and 0 bases from J, with 13 bases in between. CDR3 length: 16 amino acids. CDR1 ENHRY and CDR2 SYGVKD come from the germline V gene. The CDR3 spells CAISDGRGTSTDTQYF. The CDR3 DNA is TGTGCCATCAGTGATGGGCGGGGCACTAGCACAGATACGCAGTATTTT.